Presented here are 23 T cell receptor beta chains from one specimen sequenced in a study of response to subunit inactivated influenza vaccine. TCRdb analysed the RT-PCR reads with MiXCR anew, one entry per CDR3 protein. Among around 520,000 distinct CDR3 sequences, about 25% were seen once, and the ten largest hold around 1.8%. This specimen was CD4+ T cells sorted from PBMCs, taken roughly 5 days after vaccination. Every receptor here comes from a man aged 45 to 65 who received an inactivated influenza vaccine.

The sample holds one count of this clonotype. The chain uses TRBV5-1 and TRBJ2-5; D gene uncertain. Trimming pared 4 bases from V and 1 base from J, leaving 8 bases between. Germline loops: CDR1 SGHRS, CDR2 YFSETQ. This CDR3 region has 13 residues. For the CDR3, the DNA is TGCGCCAGCAGCCTCCTCTCCCAAGAGACCCAGTACTTC. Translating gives CASSLLSQETQYF.

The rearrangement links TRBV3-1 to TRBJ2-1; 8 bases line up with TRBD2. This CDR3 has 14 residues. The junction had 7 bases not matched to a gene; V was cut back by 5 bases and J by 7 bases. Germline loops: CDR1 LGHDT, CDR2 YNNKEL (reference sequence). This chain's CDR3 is CASSREGGRNEQFF. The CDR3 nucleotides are TGTGCCAGCAGCAGGGAGGGCGGGAGGAATGAGCAGTTCTTC.

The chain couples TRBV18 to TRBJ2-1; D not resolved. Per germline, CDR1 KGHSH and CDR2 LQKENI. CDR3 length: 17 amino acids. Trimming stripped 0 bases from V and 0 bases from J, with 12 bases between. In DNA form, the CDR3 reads TGTGCCAGCTCACCACCGATTTCAGTAAGCTCCTACAATGAGCAGTTCTTC. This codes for CASSPPISVSSYNEQFF.

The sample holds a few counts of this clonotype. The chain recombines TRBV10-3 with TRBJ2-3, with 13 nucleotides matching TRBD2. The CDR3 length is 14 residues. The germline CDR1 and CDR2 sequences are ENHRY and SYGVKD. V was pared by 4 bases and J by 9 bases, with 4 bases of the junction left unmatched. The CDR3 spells CAISGTSGSITQYF. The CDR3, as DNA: TGTGCCATCAGTGGGACTAGCGGGAGTATAACGCAGTATTTT.

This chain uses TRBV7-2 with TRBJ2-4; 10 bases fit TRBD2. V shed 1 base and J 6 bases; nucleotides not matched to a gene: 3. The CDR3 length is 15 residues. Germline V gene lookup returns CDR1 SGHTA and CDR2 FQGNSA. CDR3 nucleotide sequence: TGTGCCAGCAGCTTAGTTTGGACTAGCGGAAACATTCAGTACTTC. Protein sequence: CASSLVWTSGNIQYF.

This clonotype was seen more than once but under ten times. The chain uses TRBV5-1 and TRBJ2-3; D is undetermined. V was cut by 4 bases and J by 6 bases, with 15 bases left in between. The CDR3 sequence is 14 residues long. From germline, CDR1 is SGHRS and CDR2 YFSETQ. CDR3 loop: CASSANRPEDTQYF. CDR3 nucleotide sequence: TGCGCCAGCAGCGCAAACCGACCGGAGGATACGCAGTATTTT.

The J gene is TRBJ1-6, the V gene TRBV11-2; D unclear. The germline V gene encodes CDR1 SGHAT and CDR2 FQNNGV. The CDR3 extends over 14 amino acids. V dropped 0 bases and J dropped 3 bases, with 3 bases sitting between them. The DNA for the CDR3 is TGTGCCAGCAGCTTAGAACACTATAATTCACCCCTCCACTTT. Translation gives CASSLEHYNSPLHF.

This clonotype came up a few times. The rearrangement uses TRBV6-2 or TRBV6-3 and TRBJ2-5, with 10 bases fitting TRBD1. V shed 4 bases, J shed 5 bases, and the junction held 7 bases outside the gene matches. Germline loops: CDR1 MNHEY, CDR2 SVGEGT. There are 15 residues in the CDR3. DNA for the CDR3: TGTGCCAGCAGTTTTGACAGGGGGCGGCAGGAGACCCAGTACTTC. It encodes CASSFDRGRQETQYF.

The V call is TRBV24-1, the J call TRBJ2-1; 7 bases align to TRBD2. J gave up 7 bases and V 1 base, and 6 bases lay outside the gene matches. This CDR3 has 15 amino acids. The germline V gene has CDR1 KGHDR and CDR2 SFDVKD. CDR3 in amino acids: CATSDFWRAGNEQFF. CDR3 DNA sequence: TGTGCCACCAGTGATTTTTGGCGAGCGGGGAATGAGCAGTTCTTC.

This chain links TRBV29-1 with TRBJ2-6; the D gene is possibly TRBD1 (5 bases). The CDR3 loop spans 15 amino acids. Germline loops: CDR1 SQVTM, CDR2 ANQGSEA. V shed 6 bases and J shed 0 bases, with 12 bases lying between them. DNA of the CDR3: TGCAGCGTCAGGGAAAGTGGCTCTGGGGCCAACGTCCTGACTTTC. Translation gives CSVRESGSGANVLTF.

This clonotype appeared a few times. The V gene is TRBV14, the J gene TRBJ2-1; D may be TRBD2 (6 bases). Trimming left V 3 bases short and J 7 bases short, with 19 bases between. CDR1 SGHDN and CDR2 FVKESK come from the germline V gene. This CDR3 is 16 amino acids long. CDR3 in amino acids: CASSQLSGLGWNEQFF. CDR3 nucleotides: TGTGCCAGCAGCCAGTTAAGCGGGTTGGGATGGAATGAGCAGTTCTTC.

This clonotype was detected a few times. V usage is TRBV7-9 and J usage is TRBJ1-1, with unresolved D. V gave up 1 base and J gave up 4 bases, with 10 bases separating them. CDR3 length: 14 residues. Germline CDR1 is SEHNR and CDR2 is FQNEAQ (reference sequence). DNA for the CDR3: TGTGCCAGCAGCTTAGATCTGGGATCCACTGAAGCTTTCTTT. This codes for CASSLDLGSTEAFF.

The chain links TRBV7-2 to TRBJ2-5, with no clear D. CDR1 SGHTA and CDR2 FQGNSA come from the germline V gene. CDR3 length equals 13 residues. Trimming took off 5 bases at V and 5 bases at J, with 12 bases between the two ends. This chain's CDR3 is CASSPDQVETQYF. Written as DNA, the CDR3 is TGTGCCAGCAGCCCGGACCAGGTGGAGACCCAGTACTTC.

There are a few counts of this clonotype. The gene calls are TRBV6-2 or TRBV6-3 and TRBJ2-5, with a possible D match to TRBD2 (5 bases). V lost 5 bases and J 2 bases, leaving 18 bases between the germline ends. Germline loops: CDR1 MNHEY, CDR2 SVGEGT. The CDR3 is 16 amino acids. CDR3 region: CASSPQEFGDQETQYF. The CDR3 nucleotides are TGTGCCAGCAGTCCCCAGGAATTCGGGGATCAAGAGACCCAGTACTTC.

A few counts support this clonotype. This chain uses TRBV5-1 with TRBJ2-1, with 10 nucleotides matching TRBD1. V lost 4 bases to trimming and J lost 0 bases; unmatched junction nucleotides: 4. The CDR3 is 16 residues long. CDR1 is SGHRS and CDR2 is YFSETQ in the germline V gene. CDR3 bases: TGCGCCAGCAGCAGGGACAGGGGAAACTCCTACAATGAGCAGTTCTTC. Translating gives CASSRDRGNSYNEQFF.

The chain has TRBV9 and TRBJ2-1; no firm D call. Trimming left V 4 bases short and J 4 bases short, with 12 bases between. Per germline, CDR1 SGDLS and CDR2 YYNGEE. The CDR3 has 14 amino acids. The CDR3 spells CASSTGPLYNEQFF. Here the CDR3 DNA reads TGTGCCAGCAGCACGGGCCCTCTTTACAATGAGCAGTTCTTC.

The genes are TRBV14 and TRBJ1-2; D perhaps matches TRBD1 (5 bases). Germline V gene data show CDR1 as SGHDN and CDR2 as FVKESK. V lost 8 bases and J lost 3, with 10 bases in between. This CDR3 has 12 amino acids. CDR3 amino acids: CASSQGDYGYTF. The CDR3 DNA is TGTGCCAGCTCGCAGGGCGACTATGGCTACACCTTC. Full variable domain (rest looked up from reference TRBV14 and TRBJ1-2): EAGVTQFPSHSVIEKGQTVTLRCDPISGHDNLYWYRRVMGKEIKFLLHFVKESKQDESGMPNNRFLAERTGGTYSTLKVQPAELEDSGVYFCASSQGDYGYTFGSGTRLTVV.

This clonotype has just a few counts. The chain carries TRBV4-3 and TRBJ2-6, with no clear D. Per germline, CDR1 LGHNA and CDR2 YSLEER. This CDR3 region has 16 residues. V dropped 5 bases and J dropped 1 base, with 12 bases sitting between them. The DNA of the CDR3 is TGCGCCAGCAGCTCTGCCCTCGGGTCTGGGGCCAACGTCCTGACTTTC. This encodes CASSSALGSGANVLTF.

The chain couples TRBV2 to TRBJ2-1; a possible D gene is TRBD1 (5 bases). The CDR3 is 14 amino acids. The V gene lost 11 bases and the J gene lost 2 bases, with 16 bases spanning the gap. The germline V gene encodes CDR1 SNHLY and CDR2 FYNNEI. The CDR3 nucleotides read TGTGCCCTCTCGCGGACACACACCTACAATGAGCAGTTCTTC. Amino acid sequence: CALSRTHTYNEQFF.

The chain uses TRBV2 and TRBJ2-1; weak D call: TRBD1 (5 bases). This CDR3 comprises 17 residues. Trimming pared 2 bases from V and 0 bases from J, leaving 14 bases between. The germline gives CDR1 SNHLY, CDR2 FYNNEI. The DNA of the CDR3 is TGTGCCAGCAGTGAAAGAGAAGGGGTGAGCTCCTACAATGAGCAGTTCTTC. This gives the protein CASSEREGVSSYNEQFF.

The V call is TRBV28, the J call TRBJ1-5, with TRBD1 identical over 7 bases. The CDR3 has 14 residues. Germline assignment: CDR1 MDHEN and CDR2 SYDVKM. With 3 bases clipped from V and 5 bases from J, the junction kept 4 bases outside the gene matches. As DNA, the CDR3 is TGTGCCAGCAGTTTGGGGACAGATTATCAGCCCCAGCATTTT. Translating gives CASSLGTDYQPQHF.

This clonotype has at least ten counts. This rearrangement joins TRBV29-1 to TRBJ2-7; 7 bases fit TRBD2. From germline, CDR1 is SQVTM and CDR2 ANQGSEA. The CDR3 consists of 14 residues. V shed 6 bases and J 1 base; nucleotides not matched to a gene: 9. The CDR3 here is CSVQERGGSYEQYF. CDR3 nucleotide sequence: TGCAGCGTACAAGAACGGGGAGGGTCCTACGAGCAGTACTTC.

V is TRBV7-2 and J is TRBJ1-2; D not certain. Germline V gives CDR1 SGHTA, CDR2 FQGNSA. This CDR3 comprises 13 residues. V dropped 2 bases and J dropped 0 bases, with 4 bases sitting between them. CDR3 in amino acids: CASSLFPNYGYTF. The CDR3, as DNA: TGTGCCAGCAGCTTATTCCCTAACTATGGCTACACCTTC.